The 25 T cell receptor beta chains given below trace back to one sample, sequenced in a study of T cell clonality in common variable immunodeficiency. Profiled with immunoSEQ multiplex PCR; TCRdb holds only in-frame clones, not every one. Singletons are absent from the sample, which has 50,000 to 60,000 clones. The sample taken for sequencing was peripheral blood mononuclear cells. These receptors were collected from a person between 18 and 70 years old in good health.

Only a few counts were recorded for this clone. The read comes to an end 3 residues before the CDR3 does, leaving the germline J gene to fill in the end. This sequence joins TRBV10-2 and TRBJ1-5, with 9 bases fitting TRBD1. V lost 6 bases to trimming and J lost 6 bases; unmatched junction nucleotides: 6. The CDR3 consists of 14 residues. The V gene's germline CDR1 is WSHSY and CDR2 SAAADI. CDR3 DNA (partial): TGCGCCAGCAGGGACAGGGGTCCGGGTCAGCCC. As protein: CASRDRGPGQP. The entire CDR3 protein is CASRDRGPGQPQHF.

This clone was seen ten or more times. The CDR3 goes on 3 residues after the read ends, and that part is filled in from the germline J gene. The gene calls are TRBV5-6 and TRBJ2-7; TRBD1 aligns across 12 bases. V was clipped by 5 bases and J by 5 bases; unmatched bases: 8. Germline V lookup: CDR1 SGHDT, CDR2 YYEEEE. CDR3 size: 15 residues. Incomplete CDR3 DNA: TGTGCCAGCAGTAACCTAGGGACAGGGGGCGACGAG. Translated: CASSNLGTGGDE. The CDR3, in full, reads CASSNLGTGGDEQYF.

This clone has a count of ten or more. The CDR3 is cut off 3 residues early in the read; its end comes from the germline J gene. V is TRBV5-1 and J is TRBJ2-2, with a tentative D call TRBD2 (6 bases). This CDR3 is built from 15 residues. Germline V gives CDR1 SGHRS, CDR2 YFSETQ. The V gene lost 1 base and the J gene lost 0 bases, with 7 bases spanning the gap. CDR3 amino acids: CASSLTSPNTGELFF. CDR3 DNA (partial): TGCGCCAGCAGCTTGACTAGCCCGAACACCGGGGAG.

This clone occurred many times. The read ends 3 residues shy of where the CDR3 ends; the end is completed using the germline J gene. J is TRBJ1-5 and V is TRBV2; unclear D gene. The CDR3 length is 15 residues. The V end was cut by 3 bases, the J end by 0 bases, with 9 bases between. CDR1 and CDR2 from the germline V gene are SNHLY and FYNNEI. The sequenced part of the CDR3 DNA is TGTGCCAGCAGTGAGTTTTCAGGTAGCAATCAGCCC. Protein product: CASSEFSGSNQP. The CDR3 in its entirety is CASSEFSGSNQPQHF. Variable domain in full (rest from reference TRBV2 and TRBJ1-5): EPEVTQTPSHQVTQMGQEVILRCVPISNHLYFYWYRQILGQKVEFLVSFYNNEISEKSEIFDDQFSVERPDGSNFTLKIRSTKLEDSAMYFCASSEFSGSNQPQHFGDGTRLSIL.

This clone was detected many times. Compared with germline, one end of the junction differs, possibly owing to a read error. CDR3 residues: CAIRGRVNRPQHF. CDR3 DNA, as far as it was read: TGTGCCATCAGAGGCAGGGTTAATCGGCCC. The genes are TRBV10-3 and TRBJ1-5, with TRBD1 as a possible D gene (5 bases). The read finishes 3 residues shy of the CDR3 end, and the germline J gene is used to complete it. Germline V gene sequence: CDR1 ENHRY, CDR2 SYGVKD. The length of the CDR3 is 13 residues.

This clone was detected many times. The read gets to within 3 residues of the CDR3 end, and the germline J gene fills in the rest. The chain recombines TRBV3-1 (or the pseudogene TRBV3-2) with TRBJ1-2; 8 positions agree with TRBD1. The V and J ends lost 5 bases and 2 bases, in that order; junction bases with no gene match: 4. The germline CDR1 and CDR2 sequences are LGHDT and YNNKEL (reference sequence). This CDR3 region has 14 residues. The CDR3 protein is CASSRWTGNYGYTF. Incomplete CDR3 DNA: TGTGCCAGCAGCAGATGGACAGGGAACTATGGC.

This clone was seen a handful of times. CDR3 region: CASSRSGRVDNEQFF. Incomplete CDR3 DNA: TGTGCCAGCAGCCGTAGCGGGAGAGTTGACAATGAG. The chain uses TRBV7-8 and TRBJ2-1; 9 bases line up with TRBD2. The sequenced fragment ends 3 residues before the CDR3 boundary, so the rest is inferred from the germline J gene. J gave up 5 bases and V 5 bases, and 7 bases lay outside the gene matches. The V gene's germline CDR1 is SGHVS and CDR2 FQNEAQ. There are 15 residues in the CDR3.

As regards this clone: The read is 3 residues too short to cover the CDR3 end, so that end is filled in from the germline J gene. The rearrangement links TRBV7-8 to TRBJ1-2; no reliable D call. The CDR3 is 15 amino acids. The V gene's germline CDR1 is SGHVS and CDR2 FQNEAQ. The CDR3 sequence: CASSSRRLAGIDYTF. CDR3 DNA, as far as it was read: TGTGCCAGCAGCTCGAGACGTCTGGCGGGGATCGAC.

This clone appeared many times. The missing CDR3 end, 3 residues past where the read stops, is filled in from the germline J gene. The genes are TRBV7-8 and TRBJ2-3; D not certain. CDR3 size: 14 residues. The germline V gene has CDR1 SGHVS and CDR2 FQNEAQ. The V and J ends lost 2 bases and 0 bases respectively, with 6 bases between them. CDR3 in amino acids: CASSLRQSTDTQYF. The CDR3 DNA, read in part, is TGTGCCAGCAGCTTACGCCAGAGCACAGATACG.

The table lists this clone with many counts. With the read ending 3 residues before the CDR3 end, the germline J gene is used to fill in that end. The chain carries TRBV18 and TRBJ1-2, with TRBD1 identical over 8 bases. CDR3 length: 15 residues. V trimming: 3 bases; J trimming: 5 bases; junction bases outside the gene matches: 8. From germline, CDR1 is KGHSH and CDR2 LQKENI. Incomplete CDR3 DNA: TGTGCCAGCTCACCCGGACAGGGCCCCAGTTATGGC. Translated, it gives CASSPGQGPSYG. The CDR3 reads in full as CASSPGQGPSYGYTF.

In this sample, this clone turned up many times. The CDR3 end lies 3 residues beyond the end of the read and is filled in from the germline J gene. The V call is TRBV20-1, the J call TRBJ2-2; 9 positions agree with TRBD2. Trimming took 0 bases from V and 6 from J; bases not matched to a gene: 8. This CDR3 has 16 amino acids. Germline loops: CDR1 DFQATT, CDR2 SNEGSKA (reference sequence). The covered CDR3 bases are TGCAGTGCTAGAGATCCGAGCGGGAGGACCCCCGGGGAG. It codes for CSARDPSGRTPGE. The CDR3 in its entirety is CSARDPSGRTPGELFF.

This clone was found a few times. The read stops 3 residues short of the end of the CDR3; the missing end is completed from the germline J gene. Other nucleotide sequences in the sample specify the same CDR3. The rearrangement links TRBV6-2 or TRBV6-3 to TRBJ2-1, with 8 bases matching TRBD2. The CDR3 totals 15 residues. The J segment lost 8 bases and the V segment lost 7 bases, leaving 13 bases of the junction unmatched. Per the germline V gene, CDR1 is MNHEY and CDR2 is SVGEGT. CDR3 in amino acids: CASTLPGTSIHEQFF. Partial CDR3 DNA: TGTGCCAGCACTCTACCAGGGACTAGTATCCATGAG.

This clone was seen many times. From the germline J gene comes the end of the CDR3, since the read stops 3 residues before it. This sequence joins TRBV12-5 and TRBJ2-5; D gene ambiguous. Between the trimmed V and J ends, which lost 5 bases and 5 bases, there was a span of 21 bases. The CDR3 is 16 amino acids. The V gene's germline CDR1 is LGHNT and CDR2 FRNRAP. The CDR3 sequence is CASGLGLPAPGETQYF. The DNA read from the CDR3 is TGTGCTAGTGGTCTGGGCCTGCCAGCCCCCGGGGAGACC.

At least ten counts were recorded for this clone. The read is 3 residues too short to cover the CDR3 end, so that end is filled in from the germline J gene. The J gene is TRBJ2-2, the V gene TRBV20-1; D may be TRBD2 (6 bases). Germline lookup yields CDR1 DFQATT and CDR2 SNEGSKA (reference sequence). The ends were cut back, 2 bases at V and 5 bases at J, with 24 bases in the middle. This CDR3 spans 18 amino acids. The sequenced CDR3 bases are TGCAGTGCTAGAAGTCGTCGTAGAGGGGAGGATTGGACCGGGGAG. Protein: CSARSRRRGEDWTGE. The whole CDR3 protein reads CSARSRRRGEDWTGELFF.

This clone was counted many times. The read stops 3 residues short of the end of the CDR3; the missing end is completed from the germline J gene. The chain uses TRBV29-1 and TRBJ2-1; D is perhaps TRBD1 or TRBD2 (5 bases each). Germline lookup yields CDR1 SQVTM and CDR2 ANQGSEA. The V end lost 7 bases, the J end lost 9 bases, and 16 bases lay between the germline ends. The CDR3 runs to 12 residues. CDR3 sequence reads: CSARGGMGEQFF. The part of the CDR3 DNA that was read is TGCAGCGCGAGGGGCGGCATGGGTGAG.

This clone was seen at least ten times. The read falls 3 residues short of the CDR3 end, and the missing part is taken from the germline J gene. J is TRBJ2-7 and V is TRBV18; TRBD1 agrees at 10 bases. Unmatched junction bases numbered 5, after V lost 8 bases and J lost 4 bases. Germline CDR1 and CDR2: KGHSH and LQKENI. This CDR3 is built from 13 residues. The part of the CDR3 DNA that was read is TGTGCCAGCAGACAGGGGGCGCCGTACGAG. Its protein is CASRQGAPYE. From start to end, the CDR3 is CASRQGAPYEQYF.

This clone was detected only a few times. The read gets to within 3 residues of the CDR3 end, and the germline J gene fills in the rest. The chain joins TRBV7-3 to TRBJ2-3, with a possible D match to TRBD1 (5 bases). The CDR3 is 15 residues long. The germline V gene encodes CDR1 SGHTA and CDR2 FQGTGA. The CDR3 protein is CASSLNGQGNQPQYF. Partial CDR3 DNA: TGTGCCAGCAGCTTAAATGGCCAGGGCAATCAGCCG.

The sample holds many counts of this clone. The DNA ends 3 residues before the CDR3 does, and the rest of the CDR3 is filled in from the germline J gene. V usage is TRBV5-4 and J usage is TRBJ1-3, with 8 bases identical to TRBD1. V trimming: 4 bases; J trimming: 0 bases; junction bases outside the gene matches: 6. The CDR3 sequence is 16 residues long. Germline CDR1 and CDR2: SGHNT and YYREEE (reference sequence). The CDR3 DNA, read in part, is TGTGCCAGCAGCGTAGGACAGGGCAGCTCTGGAAACACC. This translates into CASSVGQGSSGNT. The entire CDR3 is CASSVGQGSSGNTIYF.

This clone appeared many times. The read gets to within 3 residues of the CDR3 end, and the germline J gene fills in the rest. J is TRBJ2-1 and V is TRBV18; 7 bases agree with TRBD2. The CDR3 has 17 amino acids. V was pared by 0 bases and J by 1 base, with 6 bases of the junction left unmatched. Germline CDR1 KGHSH, CDR2 LQKENI. The CDR3 reads CASSPPVVAGSYNEQFF. The CDR3 DNA, read in part, is TGTGCCAGCTCACCACCCGTGGTAGCGGGTTCCTACAATGAG.

This clone was detected a few times. The read falls 3 residues short of the CDR3 end, and the missing part is taken from the germline J gene. The chain recombines TRBV18 with TRBJ1-2; 7 bases line up with TRBD1. CDR1 KGHSH and CDR2 LQKENI come from the germline V gene. CDR3 length equals 14 residues. CDR3 bases read: TGTGCCAGCTCAATGGACAGGTGGACCTACGAC. It codes for CASSMDRWTYD. The CDR3 as a whole reads CASSMDRWTYDYTF.

This clone occurred many times. With the read ending 3 residues before the CDR3 end, the germline J gene is used to fill in that end. V gene TRBV30 combines with J gene TRBJ2-1, with 10 bases fitting TRBD2. Germline-derived CDR1 and CDR2 are GTSNPN and SVGIG (reference sequence). The CDR3 totals 17 residues. The V and J ends lost 0 bases and 2 bases, in that order; junction bases with no gene match: 7. The CDR3: CAWSVRSGRAPYNEQFF. The DNA read from the CDR3 is TGTGCCTGGAGTGTACGGAGCGGGAGGGCCCCCTACAATGAG. Together with reference TRBV30 and TRBJ2-1, the CDR3 gives the full variable domain: SQTIHQWPATLVQPVGSPLSLECTVEGTSNPNLYWYRQAAGRGLQLLFYSVGIGQISSEVPQNLSASRPQDRQFILSSKKLLLSDSGFYLCAWSVRSGRAPYNEQFFGPGTRLTVL.

This clone was seen many times. Partial CDR3 DNA: TGTGCCAGCAGCTCAAAACAGGGGAGTGGAGAAAAA. It yields the protein CASSSKQGSGEK. The full CDR3 is CASSSKQGSGEKLFF. V is TRBV5-4 and J is TRBJ1-4, with 7 nucleotides matching TRBD1. The read halts 3 residues ahead of the CDR3 end, with the missing end drawn from the germline J gene. The germline V gene encodes CDR1 SGHNT and CDR2 YYREEE (reference sequence). The V segment lost 3 bases and the J segment 8 bases; nucleotides outside the gene matches: 10. The CDR3 spans 15 residues.

At least ten counts were recorded for this clone. With the read ending 3 residues before the CDR3 end, the germline J gene is used to fill in that end. The V gene is TRBV30, the J gene TRBJ1-1, with D possibly matching TRBD1 (5 bases). The CDR3 has 13 residues. CDR1 is GTSNPN and CDR2 is SVGIG in the germline V gene (reference sequence). The germline V and J ends were trimmed by 2 bases and 4 bases, with 11 bases remaining between them. The sequenced CDR3 bases are TGTGCCTGGAGTAAGCAGGGAAGCACTGAA. It translates to CAWSKQGSTE. The whole CDR3 protein reads CAWSKQGSTEAFF.

This clone was picked up many times. The read terminates 3 residues ahead of where the CDR3 ends, so the germline J gene completes it. The chain employs TRBV6-1 and TRBJ1-4; the D gene is possibly TRBD1 (6 bases). The germline V and J ends were trimmed by 3 bases and 6 bases, with 14 bases remaining between them. CDR1 is MNHNS and CDR2 is SASEGT in the germline V gene. CDR3 length: 15 residues. The chain's CDR3 is CASSDRDTGDEKLFF. CDR3 DNA (partial): TGTGCCAGCAGTGACCGGGACACCGGCGATGAAAAA.

This clone has ten or more counts. The CDR3 end is not reached by the read, which stops 3 residues before it; the germline J gene fills it in. This chain links TRBV28 with TRBJ2-1; possible D gene TRBD1, 6 bases. This CDR3 comprises 15 residues. Trimming removed 6 bases from V and 0 bases from J, with 12 bases in between. Germline V gene lookup returns CDR1 MDHEN and CDR2 SYDVKM. The CDR3 protein is CASSRMTGSYNEQFF. Partial CDR3 DNA: TGTGCCAGCAGCCGCATGACAGGCTCCTACAATGAG.